This T cell receptor (beta chain) stems from a study of early stage breast cancer tumors (dated by TCRdb to 2016 to 2017). In terms of the full investigation: Of the 15 to 20 invasive breast tumors, approximately 11 were found to be estrogen receptor-positive, progesterone receptor-positive and HER2-negative. About 65% of the 12 ER+/PR+/HER2- tumors were invasive ductal carcinomas, while the other four were invasive lobular carcinomas. On average, each sample got roughly 9.7-fold read coverage. The samples as a whole yielded a few million detected templates, corresponding to roughly 1.1 million unique clonotypes. Results the study describes overall, beyond this receptor: Tumors showed 2 to 2.5-fold higher T cell density and higher clonality than adjacent normal breast tissue. Analysis by tumor subtype was prevented by the small cohort size. Bulk genomic DNA sequencing of unsorted cells missed chain pairing and functional markers such as CD4, CD8 and FOXP3. Enriched TCRB sequences shared across patients were found to be mostly commonly generated sequences that were unlikely to play an important role in the tumor microenvironment. Greater similarity was observed between blood and normal breast repertoires than between blood and tumor repertoires, and tumor was distinguished from normal in most of the 16 patients when each tissue was compared with blood.

Dicing about 19-55 mg of tumor tissue typically gave a DNA yield of more than 3 ug. The study profiled bulk TCR beta-chain repertoires in matched peripheral blood, tumor and adjacent normal breast tissue taken from about 15 patients with early-stage breast cancer. Once resection was done, tumor tissue identified by eye was cut out and put into prechilled RNAlater. Tumor tissue (about 18-55 mg) was diced and homogenized in RLTplus buffer with beta-mercaptoethanol and antifoaming agent using a TissueLyser II. The Qiagen AllPrep DNA/RNA Mini kit was used for genomic DNA extraction. Two independent genomic DNA replicates were amplified for each sample, with around 0.5 ug used for blood and around 1.5 ug for tumor or normal breast. Following the manufacturer's instructions, the ImmunoSeq Intro kit was used to carry out TCRB sequencing on genomic DNA. For absolute quantification, the approximately 30-cycle multiplex PCR included proprietary primers along with spike-in control sequences. Single-end 150-bp reads were used to sequence an 87-bp fragment covering the CDR3 and the flanking V and J genes. Seven samples, each with two replicates, were multiplexed per lane of an Illumina MiSeq using version 3.0 chemistry. Turning to the authors' computational methods: The vendor's proprietary pipeline processed the raw data and merged both replicates into a single result for each sample. Clonotypes were defined as productive rearrangements sharing the V-gene family, CDR3 amino acid sequence and J-gene segment. Clonality was calculated as 1 minus the normalized Shannon entropy (Pielou evenness) of TCRB abundances. T cell density was estimated as total templates divided by the number of input cells, with the number of input cells inferred from the DNA input amount. Recon with default parameters was used to estimate total repertoire diversity and clonality. A clonotype counted as tumor-enriched if its abundance in tumor exceeded 0.1% and was at least 32-fold higher than its abundance in normal breast. TCRdb mirrors the immuneACCESS table, restricted to in-frame sequences. Some clones are absent from its copies; in checked studies, under half trace to an unresolved V gene, and the reason for the others is unknown. V and J calls plus clone size are reproduced from that table; the DNA served to infer D and trimming. A total of some 30,000 clones appear in this sample, 60% to 80% of them only once. The ten biggest clones cover roughly 9.1% of the sample.

For this clone: The specificity of this receptor is unknown. Base qualities are not at hand, and no much larger clone is one base apart.

V drops 6 bases and J drops 9 bases, leaving 18 bases in between. The CDR3, cysteine through phenylalanine, is 14 amino acids long. The kept DNA is CDR3 alone, 42 bases in frame from the first base. Material for sequencing was breast tumor tissue. This TCR was sampled from a person between 30 and 45 years old with breast cancer. The chain employs TRBV23-1 and TRBJ2-1; the D region is possibly TRBD1 or TRBD2, each matching across 5 bases. TRBV23-1 is filed as an ORF, its function uncertain. The nucleotide sequence reads TGCGCCAGCAGGACTACCGGGGCTATCGGTGAGCAGTTCTTC. Its protein product is CASRTTGAIGEQFF.